Listed here are 18 T cell receptor beta chains from one sample, sequenced in a study of T cells in Graves' hyperthyroidism and ophthalmopathy. TCR beta CDR3 regions were amplified from RNA. RT-PCR in the first round (using the HTBI primer set) targeted the TCR CDR3. MiXCR was run by TCRdb on the multiplex PCR reads, yielding one entry per CDR3 protein. The table shows fewer than 900,000 distinct CDR3 sequences, with roughly 15% occurring only once. The material sequenced was blood. These receptors originate from a young man with Graves' hyperthyroidism.

Only a few counts were recorded for this clonotype. This sequence joins TRBV10-3 and TRBJ1-5; 10 nucleotides agree with TRBD1. V lost 6 bases to trimming and J lost 7 bases; unmatched junction nucleotides: 3. The CDR3 contains 13 residues. Germline values: CDR1 ENHRY, CDR2 SYGVKD. CDR3 residues: CAIRGDRGQPQHF. The CDR3 DNA is TGTGCCATCAGGGGGGACAGGGGCCAGCCCCAGCATTTT.

The rearrangement links TRBV6-1 to TRBJ1-5, with D unresolved. Per germline, CDR1 MNHNS and CDR2 SASEGT. CDR3 length equals 14 residues. Trimming removed 6 bases from V and 1 base from J, with 10 bases in between. The CDR3 protein is CASRVRMSNQPQHF. CDR3 nucleotides: TGTGCCAGCAGGGTCCGGATGAGCAATCAGCCCCAGCATTTT.

In its sample, this clonotype was seen a few times. V usage is TRBV14 and J usage is TRBJ2-1, with 11 bases aligning to TRBD2. V shed 8 bases, J shed 7 bases, and the junction held 4 bases outside the gene matches. The CDR3 totals 13 residues. CDR1 and CDR2 from the germline V gene are SGHDN and FVKESK. CDR3 amino acids: CASQVAGGNEQFF. The CDR3 bases are TGTGCCAGCCAGGTAGCGGGAGGGAATGAGCAGTTCTTC.

This clonotype was detected ten times or more. The V gene is TRBV13, the J gene TRBJ1-1, with D possibly TRBD1 on 5 matching bases. The V and J ends lost 4 bases and 6 bases respectively, with 18 bases between them. Germline values: CDR1 PRHDT, CDR2 FYEKMQ (reference sequence). The CDR3 is 15 residues long. The CDR3 coding sequence is TGTGCCAGCAGCTCTCGGGACTGGGGGAGGTCTGAAGCTTTCTTT. This encodes CASSSRDWGRSEAFF.

The V gene is TRBV9, the J gene TRBJ1-1, with 8 bases fitting TRBD1. V lost 6 bases and J lost 3; bases outside the gene matches: 10. The CDR3 runs 15 residues. CDR1 is SGDLS and CDR2 is YYNGEE in the germline V gene. The DNA of the CDR3 is TGTGCCAGCACGGCGACAGGGGCGACGGACACTGAAGCTTTCTTT. Its translation: CASTATGATDTEAFF.

As for this clonotype: A much larger clonotype is one base distant, so this may be a read error. The chain recombines TRBV20-1 with TRBJ2-7, with 9 bases lining up with TRBD2. The CDR3 is 15 residues long. The germline V gene encodes CDR1 DFQATT and CDR2 SNEGSKA (reference sequence). CDR3 region: CSARSSTSGTYERYF. As DNA, the CDR3 is TGCAGTGCTAGGTCGTCGACTAGCGGAACCTACGAGCGGTACTTC.

This clonotype was observed many times. The chain has TRBV6-2 or TRBV6-3 and TRBJ2-7; D is unresolved. CDR3 length: 13 residues. V lost 0 bases, J lost 4 bases, and 7 bases lay in between. The germline gives CDR1 MNHEY, CDR2 SVGEGT. In nucleotides, the CDR3 is TGTGCCAGCAGTTACTCGCCCGCTTACGAGCAGTACTTC. The encoded protein is CASSYSPAYEQYF.

This clonotype was observed a few times. The V gene is TRBV10-3, the J gene TRBJ2-3, with a weak D call TRBD2 (6 bases). The CDR3 totals 12 residues. The V end lost 10 bases, the J end lost 2 bases, and 10 bases lay between the germline ends. The germline V gene has CDR1 ENHRY and CDR2 SYGVKD. CDR3 loop: CASRENTDTQYF. The CDR3 region has the DNA TGTGCCAGTCGGGAGAACACAGATACGCAGTATTTT.

This clonotype has only a few counts. This chain uses TRBV27 with TRBJ2-5; D remains ambiguous. The V gene lost 2 bases and the J gene lost 4 bases, with 11 bases spanning the gap. The CDR3 totals 14 residues. CDR1 is MNHEY, CDR2 SMNVEV, per germline (reference sequence). The CDR3 coding sequence is TGTGCCAGCAGTTTAGACCCCTGGGGAGAGACCCAGTACTTC. Translation: CASSLDPWGETQYF.

Many counts were recorded for this clonotype. The chain joins TRBV12-5 to TRBJ2-7; D gene ambiguous. This CDR3 region has 14 residues. V shed 1 base and J shed 0 bases, with 7 bases lying between them. CDR1 LGHNT and CDR2 FRNRAP come from the germline V gene. CDR3 nucleotide sequence: TGTGCTAGTGGTTTGGAGACTTGCTCCTACGAGCAGTACTTC. It is translated as CASGLETCSYEQYF.

In regard to this clonotype: Compared with germline, one end of the junction differs, possibly owing to a read error. This chain joins TRBV11-2 and TRBJ2-7, with unresolved D. The germline V gene encodes CDR1 SGHAT and CDR2 FQNNGV. This CDR3 has 15 amino acids. The DNA of the CDR3 is TGCGCCAGCAGCCAAGGAGTACAGAGCTCCTACGAGCAGTACTTC. Protein product: CASSQGVQSSYEQYF.

V is TRBV20-1 and J is TRBJ2-3, with 8 nucleotides matching TRBD2. With V trimmed by 4 bases and J by 6 bases, 3 bases remained unmatched. CDR3 length: 12 amino acids. Germline V gene lookup returns CDR1 DFQATT and CDR2 SNEGSKA (reference sequence). CDR3 in DNA: TGCAGTGCTACAATAGCGGGGGATACGCAGTATTTT. Amino acid sequence: CSATIAGDTQYF.

This clonotype was seen repeatedly, ten times or more. The V call is TRBV28, the J call TRBJ2-7; TRBD1 aligns across 9 bases. The CDR3 contains 15 residues. Germline loops: CDR1 MDHEN, CDR2 SYDVKM. V shed 3 bases and J 6 bases; nucleotides not matched to a gene: 9. DNA for the CDR3: TGTGCCAGCAGTTTCAACAGGGGGCCTCCTTCCGAGCAGTACTTC. This encodes CASSFNRGPPSEQYF.

The chain joins TRBV3-1 to TRBJ2-6, with TRBD2 matching 10 bases. V trimming: 0 bases; J trimming: 0 bases; junction bases outside the gene matches: 5. Germline lookup yields CDR1 LGHDT and CDR2 YNNKEL (reference sequence). The CDR3 is 19 amino acids. The CDR3 here is CASSQDWASGSSGANVLTF. The CDR3 nucleotides are TGTGCCAGCAGCCAAGATTGGGCTAGCGGGAGCTCTGGGGCCAACGTCCTGACTTTC. Combining the CDR3 with reference TRBV3-1 and TRBJ2-6 gives the whole variable domain DTAVSQTPKYLVTQMGNDKSIKCEQNLGHDTMYWYKQDSKKFLKIMFSYNNKELIINETVPNRFSPKSPDKAHLNLHINSLELGDSAVYFCASSQDWASGSSGANVLTFGAGSRLTVL.

This clonotype was detected many times. The chain employs TRBV12-3 or TRBV12-4 and TRBJ2-5, with D hard to call. Trimming cost V 7 bases and J 6 bases, with 18 bases left between them. The CDR3 covers 14 residues. CDR3 in amino acids: CASNTAMNRQTQYF. In DNA, the CDR3 is TGTGCCAGCAATACGGCCATGAACAGACAGACCCAGTACTTC.

The table lists this clonotype with many counts. The CDR3 bases are TGTGCCAGCAGCCGTGGGACCTACAATGAGCAGTTCTTC. Its protein is CASSRGTYNEQFF. The chain carries TRBV12-3 or TRBV12-4 and TRBJ2-1; D not certain. V was cut by 6 bases and J by 2 bases, with 8 bases left in between. The CDR3 is 13 residues long.

This clonotype appeared many times. This chain connects TRBV6-2 or TRBV6-3 to TRBJ2-3; 7 bases map to TRBD2. This CDR3 has 13 amino acids. V gave up 10 bases and J gave up 0 bases; unmatched junction bases: 4. Germline lookup yields CDR1 MNHEY and CDR2 SVGEGT. The CDR3 region has the DNA TGTGCCACCGGGACTACTAGCACAGATACGCAGTATTTT. Translating gives CATGTTSTDTQYF.

V is TRBV19 and J is TRBJ2-7, with D unclear. Trimming left V 1 base short and J 2 bases short, with 9 bases between. Germline CDR1 and CDR2: LNHDA and SQIVND (reference sequence). This CDR3 is 14 amino acids long. The CDR3 protein is CASSIGLGPYEQYF. The CDR3 DNA reads as TGTGCCAGTAGTATAGGGCTCGGGCCCTACGAGCAGTACTTC.